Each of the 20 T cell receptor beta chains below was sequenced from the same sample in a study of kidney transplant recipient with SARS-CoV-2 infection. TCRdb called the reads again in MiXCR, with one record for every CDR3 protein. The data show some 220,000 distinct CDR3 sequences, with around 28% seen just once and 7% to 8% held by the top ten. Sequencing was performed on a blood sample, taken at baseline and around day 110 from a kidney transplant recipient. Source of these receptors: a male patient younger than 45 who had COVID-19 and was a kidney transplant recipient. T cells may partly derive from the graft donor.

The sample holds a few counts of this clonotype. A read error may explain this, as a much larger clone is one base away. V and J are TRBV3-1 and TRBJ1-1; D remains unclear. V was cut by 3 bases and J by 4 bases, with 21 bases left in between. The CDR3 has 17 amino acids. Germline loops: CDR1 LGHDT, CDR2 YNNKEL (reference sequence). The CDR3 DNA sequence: TGTGCCAGCAGCCACACCATTCCCATTTCAATTCGCACTGAAGCTTTCTTT. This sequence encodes CASSHTIPISIRTEAFF.

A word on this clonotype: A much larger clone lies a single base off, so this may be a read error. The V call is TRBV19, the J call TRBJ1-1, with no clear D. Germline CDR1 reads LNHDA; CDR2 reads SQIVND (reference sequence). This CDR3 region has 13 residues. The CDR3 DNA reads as TGTGCCGGTAGTCGACTCGGGGTACATGAAGCTTTCTTT. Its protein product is CAGSRLGVHEAFF.

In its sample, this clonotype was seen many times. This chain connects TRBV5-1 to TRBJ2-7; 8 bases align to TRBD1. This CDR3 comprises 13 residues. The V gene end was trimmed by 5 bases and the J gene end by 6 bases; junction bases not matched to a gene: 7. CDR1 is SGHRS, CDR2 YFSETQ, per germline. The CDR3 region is CASRRQGKPEQYF. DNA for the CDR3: TGCGCCAGCAGACGACAGGGGAAGCCCGAGCAGTACTTC. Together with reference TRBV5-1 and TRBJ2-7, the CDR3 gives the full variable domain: KAGVTQTPRYLIKTRGQQVTLSCSPISGHRSVSWYQQTPGQGLQFLFEYFSETQRNKGNFPGRFSGRQFSNSRSEMNVSTLELGDSALYLCASRRQGKPEQYFGPGTRLTVT.

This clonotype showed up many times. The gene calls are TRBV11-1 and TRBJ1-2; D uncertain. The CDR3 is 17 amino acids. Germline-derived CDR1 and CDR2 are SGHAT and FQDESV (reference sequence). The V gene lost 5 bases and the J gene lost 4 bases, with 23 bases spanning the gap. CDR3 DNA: TGTGCCAGCAGCGATGTGTCTAAGGCTGGAAAGACCTATGGCTACACCTTC. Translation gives CASSDVSKAGKTYGYTF.

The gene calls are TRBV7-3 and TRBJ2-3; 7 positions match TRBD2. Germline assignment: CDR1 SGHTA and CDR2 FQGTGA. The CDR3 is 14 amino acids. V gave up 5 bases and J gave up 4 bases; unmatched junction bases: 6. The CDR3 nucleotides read TGTGCCAGCAGCCCAAGGACTAGTTCAGATACGCAGTATTTT. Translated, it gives CASSPRTSSDTQYF.

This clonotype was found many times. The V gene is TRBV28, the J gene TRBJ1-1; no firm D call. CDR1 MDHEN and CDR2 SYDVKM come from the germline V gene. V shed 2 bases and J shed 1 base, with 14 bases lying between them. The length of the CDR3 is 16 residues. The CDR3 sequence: CASSLAPAEPNTEAFF. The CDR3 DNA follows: TGTGCCAGCAGTTTAGCCCCGGCAGAACCGAACACTGAAGCTTTCTTT.

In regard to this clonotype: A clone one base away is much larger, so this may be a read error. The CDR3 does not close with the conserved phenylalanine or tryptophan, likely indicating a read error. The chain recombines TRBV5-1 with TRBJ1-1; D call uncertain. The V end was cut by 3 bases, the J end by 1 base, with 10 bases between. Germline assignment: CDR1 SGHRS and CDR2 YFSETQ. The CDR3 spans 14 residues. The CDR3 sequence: CASSSAGTNTEAFL. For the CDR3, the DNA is TGCGCCAGCAGCTCCGCCGGTACGAACACTGAAGCTTTCCTT.

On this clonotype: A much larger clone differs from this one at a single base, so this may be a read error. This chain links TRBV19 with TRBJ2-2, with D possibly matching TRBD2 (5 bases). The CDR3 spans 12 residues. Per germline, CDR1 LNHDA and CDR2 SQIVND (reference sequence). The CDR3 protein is CASSITTGELSF. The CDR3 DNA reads TGTGCCAGTAGTATTACTACCGGGGAGCTGTCTTTT.

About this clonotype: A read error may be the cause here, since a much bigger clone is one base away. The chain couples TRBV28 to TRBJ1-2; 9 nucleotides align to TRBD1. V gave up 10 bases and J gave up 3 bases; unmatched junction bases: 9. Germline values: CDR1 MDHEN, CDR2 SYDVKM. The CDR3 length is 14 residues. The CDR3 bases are TGTGCCAACACCCCCGGACAGGGGTACTATGGCTACACCTTC. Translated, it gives CANTPGQGYYGYTF.

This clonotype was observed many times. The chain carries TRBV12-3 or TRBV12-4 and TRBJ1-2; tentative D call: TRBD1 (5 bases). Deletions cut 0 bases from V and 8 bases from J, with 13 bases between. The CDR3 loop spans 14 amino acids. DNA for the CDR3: TGTGCCAGCAGTTTAGCGCCGAGGGGTGGAGGCTACACCTTC. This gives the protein CASSLAPRGGGYTF.

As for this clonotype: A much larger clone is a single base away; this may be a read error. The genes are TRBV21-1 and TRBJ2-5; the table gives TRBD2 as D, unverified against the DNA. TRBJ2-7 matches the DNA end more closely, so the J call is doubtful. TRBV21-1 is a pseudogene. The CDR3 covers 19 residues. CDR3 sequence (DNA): TGTGCCAGCAGCAAAGGCGGACTAGCGGGGCCACACCCCTCTTCCGAGCAGTACGTC. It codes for CASSKGGLAGPHPSSEQYV.

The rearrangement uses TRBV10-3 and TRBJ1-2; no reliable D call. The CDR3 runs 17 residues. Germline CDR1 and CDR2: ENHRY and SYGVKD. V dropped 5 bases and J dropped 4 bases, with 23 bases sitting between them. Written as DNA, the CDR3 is TGTGCCATCAGTAACGGGTACTGTAGATGGAAGACCTATGGCTACACCTTC. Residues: CAISNGYCRWKTYGYTF.

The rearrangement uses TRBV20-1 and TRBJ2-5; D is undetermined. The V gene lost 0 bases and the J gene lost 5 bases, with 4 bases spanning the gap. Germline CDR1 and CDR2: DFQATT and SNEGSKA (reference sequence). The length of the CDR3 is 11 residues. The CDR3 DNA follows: TGCAGTGCTAGAGATTGGGAGACCCAGTACTTC. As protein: CSARDWETQYF.

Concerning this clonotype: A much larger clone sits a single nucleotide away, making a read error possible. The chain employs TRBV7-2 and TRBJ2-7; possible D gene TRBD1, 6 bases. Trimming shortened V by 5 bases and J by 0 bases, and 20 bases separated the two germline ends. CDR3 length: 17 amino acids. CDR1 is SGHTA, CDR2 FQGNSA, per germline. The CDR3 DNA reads TGTGCCAGCAGCACGCAGAGGGTCAGGGGCCCCTCCTACGAGCAGTACTTC. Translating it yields CASSTQRVRGPSYEQYF.

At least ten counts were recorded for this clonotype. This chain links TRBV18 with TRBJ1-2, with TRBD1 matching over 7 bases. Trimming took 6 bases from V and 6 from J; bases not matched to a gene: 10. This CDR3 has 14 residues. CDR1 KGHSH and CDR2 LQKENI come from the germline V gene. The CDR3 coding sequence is TGTGCCAGCTCCGGAGCCGGGACAGCGGATGGCTACACCTTC. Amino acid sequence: CASSGAGTADGYTF.

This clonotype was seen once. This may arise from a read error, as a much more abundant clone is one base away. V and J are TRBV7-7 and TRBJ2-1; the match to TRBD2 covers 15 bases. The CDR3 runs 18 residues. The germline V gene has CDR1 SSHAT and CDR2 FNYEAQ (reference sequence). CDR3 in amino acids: CASSPNPEGLAGGNEQFF. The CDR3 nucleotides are TGTGCTAGCAGCCCCAACCCGGAGGGACTAGCGGGAGGTAATGAGCAGTTCTTC. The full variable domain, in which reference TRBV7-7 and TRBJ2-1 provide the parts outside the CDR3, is GAGVSQSPRYKVTKRGQDVTLRCDPISSHATLYWYQQALGQGPEFLTYFNYEAQPDKSGLPSDRFSAERPEGSISTLTIQRTEQRDSAMYRCASSPNPEGLAGGNEQFFGPGTRLTVL.

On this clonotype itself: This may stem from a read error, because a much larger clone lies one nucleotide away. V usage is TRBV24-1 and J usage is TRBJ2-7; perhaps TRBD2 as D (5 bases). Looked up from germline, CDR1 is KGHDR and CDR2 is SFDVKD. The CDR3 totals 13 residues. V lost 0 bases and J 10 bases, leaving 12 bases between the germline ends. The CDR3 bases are TGTGCCACCAGTGATTTGATTACTAGTCCCCAGTACTTC. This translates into CATSDLITSPQYF.

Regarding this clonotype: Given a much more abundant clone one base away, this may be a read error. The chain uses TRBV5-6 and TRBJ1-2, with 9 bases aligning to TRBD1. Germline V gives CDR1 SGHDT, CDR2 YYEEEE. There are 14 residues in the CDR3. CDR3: CANSFGQGTSGYTF. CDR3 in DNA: TGTGCCAACAGCTTTGGACAGGGGACGAGTGGCTACACCTTC. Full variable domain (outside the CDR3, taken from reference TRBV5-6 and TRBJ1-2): DAGVTQSPTHLIKTRGQQVTLRCSPKSGHDTVSWYQQALGQGPQFIFQYYEEEERQRGNFPDRFSGHQFPNYSSELNVNALLLGDSALYLCANSFGQGTSGYTFGSGTRLTVV.

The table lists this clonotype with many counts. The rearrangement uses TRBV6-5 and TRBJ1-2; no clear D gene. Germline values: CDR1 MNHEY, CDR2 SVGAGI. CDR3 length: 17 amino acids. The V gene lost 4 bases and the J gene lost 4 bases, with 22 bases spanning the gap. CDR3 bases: TGTGCCAGCAGTTGTCAGATCTCTATGCGAAAGACCTATGGCTACACCTTC. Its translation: CASSCQISMRKTYGYTF.

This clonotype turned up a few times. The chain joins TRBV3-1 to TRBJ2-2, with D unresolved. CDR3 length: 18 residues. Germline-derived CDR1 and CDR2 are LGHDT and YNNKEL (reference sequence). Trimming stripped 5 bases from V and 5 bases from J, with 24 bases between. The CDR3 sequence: CASSGLIPISGLTGELFF. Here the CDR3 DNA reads TGTGCCAGCAGCGGGCTTATTCCCATTTCAGGCTTGACCGGGGAGCTGTTTTTT.